This T cell receptor (beta chain) emerged from a study of T cells expressing NK-cell markers. As for the study in general: Underlying the TCR beta repertoires were sorted CD3+CD56+NKG2C+, CD3+CD56+NKG2C- and CD3+CD56-NKG2C+ T cells. Sequencing covered eight donors, seven HCMV-seropositive and one seronegative.

As concerns this clonotype: Antigen: not known.

The germline CDR1 and CDR2 sequences are SGHAT and FQNNGV. The CDR3 sequence is 15 residues long. The TCR beta cDNA came from 5'RACE template switching with UMIs. TCRdb reanalyzed the 5' RACE reads and collapses them to one entry per CDR3 protein, without DNA. The sample includes approximately 150,000 distinct CDR3 sequences. Findings of the study overall: Of the CD8+ T cell pool in over 5 donors, roughly 1.0-7.0% was accounted for by dominant NKG2C+ clonotypes.

The sequence derives from a woman aged 18-70 years in good health. The gene calls are TRBV11-2 and TRBJ2-3. The sequencing input was blood T cells: a sorted CD56 or NKG2C T cell subset, CD4+ or CD8+ T cells, or bulk PBMC T cells (not recorded which). The CDR3 loop is CASSPDPISTDTQYF.